This T cell receptor beta chain was recorded in a study of T-cell memory formation after mild COVID-19. Study details: TCR clusters were largely donor specific. Regarding the study as a whole: Clones shrinking from day 15 to 85 showed even CD4/CD8 mixes; later expanders tilted CD4+. Prior to infection, memory already included some responding clones, suggesting cross-reactive memory joined.

In this sample, this clonotype turned up a few times. Its antigen is currently unknown. Via MiXCR, TCRdb re-called the 5' RACE reads, giving one row per CDR3 protein. The table includes about 350,000 distinct CDR3 sequences, around 14% detected once. Sequenced: PBMCs or a T cell subset sorted from them (not recorded which). The sequence came from a man aged 18-30 years who had mild COVID-19 (a few samples of this study predate the infection). Cell type and time point are not known.

The CDR3 protein is CASSVSHNLAPSTDTQYF. Written as DNA, the CDR3 is TGTGCCAGCAGCGTCTCACATAACCTAGCGCCCAGCACAGATACGCAGTATTTT. This chain links TRBV9 with TRBJ2-3; the D gene is possibly TRBD2 (6 bases). The CDR3 is 18 residues long. V was shortened by 2 bases and J by 0 bases, with 19 bases between the two germline ends. Germline V gene sequence: CDR1 SGDLS, CDR2 YYNGEE.